Below, 27 T cell receptor beta chains from the same sample are listed, as sequenced in a study of blood T cell repertoires in COVID-19. TCRdb's copy holds only in-frame clones and misses some; the assay was immunoSEQ multiplex PCR. This table holds 300,000 to 350,000 clones, approximately 90% found once. Sequencing used peripheral blood. The receptors shown here come from a woman aged 25 to 39 with COVID-19, enrolled during active disease.

J is TRBJ1-1 and V is TRBV6-6; weak D call: TRBD1 (5 bases). This CDR3 is 12 amino acids long. Trimming took off 2 bases at V and 11 bases at J, with 12 bases between the two ends. Germline V gives CDR1 MNHNY, CDR2 SVGAGI (reference sequence). The CDR3 loop is CASSYAGLGAFF. The DNA for the CDR3 is TGTGCCAGCAGTTACGCGGGGCTCGGGGCTTTCTTT.

This clone was seen just once. The V gene is TRBV11-2, the J gene TRBJ1-6, with D perhaps TRBD1 (5 bases). Per the germline V gene, CDR1 is SGHAT and CDR2 is FQNNGV. This CDR3 comprises 15 residues. V lost 2 bases to trimming and J lost 9 bases, with 14 bases between them. CDR3 amino acids: CASSLTTVTGSPLHF. The CDR3 DNA sequence: TGTGCCAGCAGCTTAACGACAGTTACAGGTTCACCCCTCCACTTT. Full variable domain (missing parts from reference TRBV11-2 and TRBJ1-6): EAGVAQSPRYKIIEKRQSVAFWCNPISGHATLYWYQQILGQGPKLLIQFQNNGVVDDSQLPKDRFSAERLKGVDSTLKIQPAKLEDSAVYLCASSLTTVTGSPLHFGNGTRLTVT.

This chain joins TRBV27 and TRBJ1-2; D is ambiguous. Trimming removed 5 bases at V and 0 bases at J, with 10 bases between. The CDR3 covers 14 residues. Per germline, CDR1 MNHEY and CDR2 SMNVEV (reference sequence). This CDR3 is CASSRGNPNYGYTF. CDR3 bases: TGTGCCAGCAGTAGAGGAAACCCTAACTATGGCTACACCTTC.

The chain uses TRBV6-6 and TRBJ1-4; TRBD1 aligns across 7 bases. Germline-derived CDR1 and CDR2 are MNHNY and SVGAGI (reference sequence). CDR3 length: 14 residues. V shed 5 bases and J 5 bases; nucleotides not matched to a gene: 5. CDR3 protein: CASSKGQPNEKLFF. CDR3 sequence (DNA): TGTGCCAGCAGTAAGGGACAGCCAAATGAAAAACTGTTTTTT.

V is TRBV18 and J is TRBJ2-3; D possibly corresponds to TRBD1 (5 bases). V gave up 1 base and J gave up 6 bases, with 23 bases separating them. The length of the CDR3 is 18 residues. From germline, CDR1 is KGHSH and CDR2 LQKENI. The CDR3: CASSPLGHRYSPGDTQYF. The CDR3 bases are TGTGCCAGCTCACCACTCGGACATAGGTATTCCCCCGGGGATACGCAGTATTTT.

The chain has TRBV6-5 and TRBJ1-1; 7 nucleotides match TRBD1. The length of the CDR3 is 15 residues. The germline CDR1 and CDR2 sequences are MNHEY and SVGAGI. After removal of 6 bases from V and 0 bases from J, the junction contained 7 bases not matched to a gene. This CDR3 is CASRGTAGMNTEAFF. The CDR3 DNA reads as TGTGCCAGCAGGGGGACAGCTGGGATGAACACTGAAGCTTTCTTT.

This clone showed up just once. The gene calls are TRBV7-9 and TRBJ1-2, with a possible D match to TRBD1 (5 bases). Germline CDR1 and CDR2: SEHNR and FQNEAQ (reference sequence). There are 14 residues in the CDR3. The V gene lost 4 bases and the J gene lost 4 bases, with 13 bases spanning the gap. CDR3: CASSSLHRIYGYTF. The CDR3 DNA sequence: TGTGCCAGCAGCTCGCTTCACAGGATCTATGGCTACACCTTC. Full variable domain (remainder filled in from reference TRBV7-9 and TRBJ1-2): DTGVSQNPRHKITKRGQNVTFRCDPISEHNRLYWYRQTLGQGPEFLTYFQNEAQLEKSRLLSDRFSAERPKGSFSTLEIQRTEQGDSAMYLCASSSLHRIYGYTFGSGTRLTVV.

This chain connects TRBV6-6 to TRBJ2-7; D perhaps matches TRBD2 (5 bases). V was shortened by 0 bases and J by 3 bases, with 9 bases between the two germline ends. The CDR3 is 14 amino acids. Germline loops: CDR1 MNHNY, CDR2 SVGAGI (reference sequence). The CDR3: CASSYSSGNYEQYF. In DNA, the CDR3 is TGTGCCAGCAGTTACTCGTCGGGAAACTACGAGCAGTACTTC.

This rearrangement joins TRBV2 to TRBJ1-2; TRBD1 agrees at 7 bases. The junction had 10 bases not matched to a gene; V was cut back by 10 bases and J by 2 bases. This CDR3 is 14 amino acids long. Germline lookup yields CDR1 SNHLY and CDR2 FYNNEI. The DNA for the CDR3 is TGTGCCAACCGGGGACAGACATTAAACTATGGCTACACCTTC. Protein: CANRGQTLNYGYTF.

V gene TRBV2 combines with J gene TRBJ1-1, with D tentatively TRBD1 (6 bases). The V and J ends lost 10 bases and 11 bases respectively, with 20 bases between them. CDR3 size: 12 residues. Germline V lookup: CDR1 SNHLY, CDR2 FYNNEI. The CDR3 bases are TGTGCCACGCACCCTGAGGGGGGGCGGGCTTTCTTT. Amino acids: CATHPEGGRAFF.

V gene TRBV4-2 combines with J gene TRBJ2-1, with D perhaps TRBD2 (7 bases). CDR3 size: 14 residues. The V gene lost 3 bases and the J gene lost 8 bases, with 14 bases spanning the gap. Germline V lookup: CDR1 LGHNA, CDR2 YNFKEQ. CDR3 sequence reads: CASSQGGGPDEQFF. Here the CDR3 DNA reads TGTGCCAGCAGCCAGGGGGGGGGCCCCGATGAGCAGTTCTTC.

This clone has more than one count but fewer than ten. The chain combines TRBV15 with TRBJ1-1; tentatively, D is TRBD1 (5 bases). The CDR3 is 16 amino acids. V was shortened by 0 bases and J by 6 bases, with 17 bases between the two germline ends. Germline CDR1 and CDR2: LNHNV and YYDKDF (reference sequence). CDR3 nucleotides: TGTGCCACCAGCAGAGATTCGTCTCAGGGATACGCTGAAGCTTTCTTT. This codes for CATSRDSSQGYAEAFF. The complete variable domain, with remaining parts taken from reference TRBV15 and TRBJ1-1, reads DAMVIQNPRYQVTQFGKPVTLSCSQTLNHNVMYWYQQKSSQAPKLLFHYYDKDFNNEADTPDNFQSRRPNTSFCFLDIRSPGLGDTAMYLCATSRDSSQGYAEAFFGQGTRLTVV.

The CDR3 protein is CASSYDRESGANVLTF. The CDR3 nucleotides are TGTGCCAGCAGTTACGACAGGGAATCTGGGGCCAACGTCCTGACTTTC. The J gene is TRBJ2-6, the V gene TRBV6-2 or TRBV6-3; 7 positions match TRBD1. The CDR3 runs 16 residues. The germline CDR1 and CDR2 sequences are MNHEY and SVGEGT. The J segment lost 1 base and the V segment lost 2 bases, leaving 2 bases of the junction unmatched.

The chain joins TRBV2 to TRBJ1-1; D possibly corresponds to TRBD1 (6 bases). Trimming took 7 bases from V and 3 from J, leaving 15 bases between them. The CDR3 runs 14 residues. Germline loops: CDR1 SNHLY, CDR2 FYNNEI. CDR3: CASTQQGRDTEAFF. CDR3 sequence (DNA): TGTGCCAGCACCCAACAGGGTCGCGACACTGAAGCTTTCTTT.

The J gene is TRBJ2-2, the V gene TRBV28, with TRBD2 as a possible D gene (5 bases). Germline V CDR1 and CDR2: MDHEN, SYDVKM. The CDR3 totals 15 residues. Trimming took 7 bases from V and 4 from J, leaving 16 bases between them. CDR3 region: CASTALPGLTGELFF. CDR3 in DNA: TGTGCCAGCACCGCCCTTCCCGGACTCACCGGGGAGCTGTTTTTT.

V gene TRBV25-1 combines with J gene TRBJ1-2; TRBD1 matches 8 bases. The CDR3 extends over 14 amino acids. Germline CDR1 is MGHDK and CDR2 is SYGVNS. With 0 bases clipped from V and 7 bases from J, the junction kept 4 bases outside the gene matches. The CDR3 bases are TGTGCCAGCAGTGAATACCTCCAGGGGGCTGGCTACACCTTC. Translating it yields CASSEYLQGAGYTF.

V gene TRBV7-2 combines with J gene TRBJ1-2; 8 nucleotides align to TRBD1. From germline, CDR1 is SGHTA and CDR2 FQGNSA. The CDR3 has 14 residues. With 2 bases clipped from V and 4 bases from J, the junction kept 3 bases outside the gene matches. The CDR3 DNA is TGTGCCAGCAGCTTAAACCAGGGGGCCTATGGCTACACCTTC. Translation: CASSLNQGAYGYTF.

This chain connects TRBV6-5 to TRBJ1-1; tentatively, D is TRBD1 (5 bases). This CDR3 has 15 residues. Trimming removed 6 bases at V and 4 bases at J, with 18 bases between. Germline V gene data show CDR1 as MNHEY and CDR2 as SVGAGI. CDR3 bases: TGTGCCAGCAGCCCACTTAGGGTGGGGCGCACTGAAGCTTTCTTT. Translating it yields CASSPLRVGRTEAFF.

The genes are TRBV7-8 and TRBJ1-1; a weak D match, TRBD1 (6 bases). There are 13 residues in the CDR3. The V and J ends lost 5 bases and 1 base respectively, with 8 bases between them. The germline CDR1 and CDR2 sequences are SGHVS and FQNEAQ. The CDR3: CASSQGGNTEAFF. CDR3 bases: TGTGCCAGCAGCCAAGGGGGGAACACTGAAGCTTTCTTT.

The genes are TRBV15 and TRBJ1-2, with TRBD1 matching 8 bases. The CDR3 loop spans 14 amino acids. Germline CDR1 is LNHNV and CDR2 is YYDKDF (reference sequence). The trim removed 1 base at V and 13 bases at J, leaving 11 bases unmatched. The CDR3 DNA is TGTGCCACCAGCAGAGGGGCTAAGGACAGGGACTCCACCTTC. Protein sequence: CATSRGAKDRDSTF.

The V and J genes are TRBV7-9 and TRBJ1-5, with TRBD1 matching over 9 bases. The CDR3 loop spans 15 amino acids. V dropped 5 bases and J dropped 4; count of bases not matched to a gene: 6. Germline V gene lookup returns CDR1 SEHNR and CDR2 FQNEAQ (reference sequence). In nucleotides, the CDR3 is TGTGCCAGCAGCGCACAGGGGGCGGGAAATCAGCCCCAGCATTTT. This encodes CASSAQGAGNQPQHF. Looking up the rest from reference TRBV7-9 and TRBJ1-5 gives the full variable domain: DTGVSQNPRHKITKRGQNVTFRCDPISEHNRLYWYRQTLGQGPEFLTYFQNEAQLEKSRLLSDRFSAERPKGSFSTLEIQRTEQGDSAMYLCASSAQGAGNQPQHFGDGTRLSIL.

This chain links TRBV7-9 with TRBJ1-1; D remains ambiguous. CDR3 length: 13 residues. Trimming removed 4 bases at V and 1 base at J, with 7 bases between. Germline V gene lookup returns CDR1 SEHNR and CDR2 FQNEAQ (reference sequence). The CDR3 loop is CASSWAGNTEAFF. The DNA for the CDR3 is TGTGCCAGCAGCTGGGCAGGGAACACTGAAGCTTTCTTT.

The V call is TRBV6-6, the J call TRBJ1-1, with 7 bases matching TRBD1. The junction had 6 bases not matched to a gene; V was cut back by 6 bases and J by 2 bases. The germline gives CDR1 MNHNY, CDR2 SVGAGI (reference sequence). CDR3 length: 14 residues. This CDR3 is CASRIQGTNTEAFF. CDR3 nucleotide sequence: TGTGCCAGCAGAATACAGGGGACCAACACTGAAGCTTTCTTT.

This chain connects TRBV30 to TRBJ2-1; D gene unclear. This CDR3 contains 15 residues. The V gene lost 0 bases and the J gene lost 0 bases, with 9 bases spanning the gap. Germline CDR1 reads GTSNPN; CDR2 reads SVGIG (reference sequence). CDR3 coding DNA: TGTGCCTGGAGTGTCTCTCCGAGCTCCTACAATGAGCAGTTCTTC. The encoded protein is CAWSVSPSSYNEQFF.

Comment on this clone: Other nucleotide sequences in the sample specify the same CDR3. The gene calls are TRBV30 and TRBJ1-2; D call uncertain. The CDR3 is made up of 13 amino acids. The V end was cut by 0 bases, the J end by 1 base, with 6 bases between. The germline V gene encodes CDR1 GTSNPN and CDR2 SVGIG (reference sequence). The CDR3, as DNA: TGTGCCTGGAGTGTACGGGGTAACTATGGCTACACCTTC. Amino acid sequence: CAWSVRGNYGYTF. Complete variable domain (other parts from reference TRBV30 and TRBJ1-2): SQTIHQWPATLVQPVGSPLSLECTVEGTSNPNLYWYRQAAGRGLQLLFYSVGIGQISSEVPQNLSASRPQDRQFILSSKKLLLSDSGFYLCAWSVRGNYGYTFGSGTRLTVV.

The rearrangement joins TRBV10-1 to TRBJ1-5, with 9 bases matching TRBD1. The CDR3 has 16 residues. The V segment lost 8 bases and the J segment 2 bases; nucleotides outside the gene matches: 10. Germline lookup yields CDR1 WNHNN and CDR2 SYGVQD (reference sequence). The CDR3 coding sequence is TGCGCCAGCTATCACAGGGGGCTGTGGGGCAATCAGCCCCAGCATTTT. Translation gives CASYHRGLWGNQPQHF.

The V call is TRBV6-6, the J call TRBJ1-6, with a possible D match to TRBD1 (5 bases). From germline, CDR1 is MNHNY and CDR2 SVGAGI (reference sequence). V gave up 6 bases and J gave up 0 bases, with 15 bases separating them. CDR3 length: 17 amino acids. CDR3 sequence: CASSRTRASSYNSPLHF. Written as DNA, the CDR3 is TGTGCCAGCAGCCGAACCAGGGCCAGCTCCTATAATTCACCCCTCCACTTT.